This T cell receptor (beta chain) came from a study of blood T cell repertoires in COVID-19. The study recruited people aged roughly 18 to 89 years across approximately 24 US areas. Each participant's cohort was designated according to participant-reported clinical history. Before they entered the study, exposed participants had met a COVID-19 case within 2 weeks. Libraries were prepared by immunoSEQ multiplex PCR; TCRdb keeps only in-frame clonotypes and omits some of them. The repertoire consists of 130,000 to 150,000 clones, with roughly 84% occurring once and the leading ten covering approximately 5.7%. This CDR3 contains 17 residues. Deletions cut 0 bases from V and 4 bases from J, with 18 bases between. The germline gives CDR1 WSHSY, CDR2 SAAADI.

This clonotype was sampled from a woman in her fifties or sixties who had been exposed to COVID-19. The chain links TRBV10-2 to TRBJ1-2; D uncertain. The sample comprised PBMCs or T cells enriched from blood (not recorded which). The CDR3, as DNA: TGCGCCAGCAGTGAGTCGTTACCTATTCCTAACTTCTATGGCTACACCTTC. It translates to CASSESLPIPNFYGYTF.